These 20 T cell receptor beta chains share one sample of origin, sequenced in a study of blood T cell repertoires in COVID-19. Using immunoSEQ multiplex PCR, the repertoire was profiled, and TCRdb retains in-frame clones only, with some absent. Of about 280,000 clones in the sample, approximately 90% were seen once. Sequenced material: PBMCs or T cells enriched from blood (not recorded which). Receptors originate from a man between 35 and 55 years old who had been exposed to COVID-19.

CDR3 residues: CAWTMTPNTGELFF. The CDR3 DNA follows: TGTGCCTGGACCATGACACCGAACACCGGGGAGCTGTTTTTT. The V and J genes are TRBV30 and TRBJ2-2; no reliable D call. Trimming stripped 4 bases from V and 0 bases from J, with 9 bases between. Germline-derived CDR1 and CDR2 are GTSNPN and SVGIG (reference sequence). This CDR3 has 14 amino acids.

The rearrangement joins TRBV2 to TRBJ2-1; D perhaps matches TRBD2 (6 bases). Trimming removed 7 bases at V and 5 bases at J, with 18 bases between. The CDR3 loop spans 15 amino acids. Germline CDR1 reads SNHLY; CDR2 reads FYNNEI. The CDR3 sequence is CASNPTSTSNNEQFF. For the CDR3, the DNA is TGTGCCAGCAACCCTACTAGCACGTCCAACAATGAGCAGTTCTTC.

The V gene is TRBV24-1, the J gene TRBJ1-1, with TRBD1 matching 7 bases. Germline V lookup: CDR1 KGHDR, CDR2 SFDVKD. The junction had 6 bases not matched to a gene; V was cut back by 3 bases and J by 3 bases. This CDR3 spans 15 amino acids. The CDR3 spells CATSDRAGTDTEAFF. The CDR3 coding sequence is TGTGCCACCAGTGATAGGGCCGGGACAGACACTGAAGCTTTCTTT.

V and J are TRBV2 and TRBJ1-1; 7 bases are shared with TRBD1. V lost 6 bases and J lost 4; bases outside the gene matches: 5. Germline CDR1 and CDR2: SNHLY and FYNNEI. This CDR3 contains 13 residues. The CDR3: CASSDRAVTEAFF. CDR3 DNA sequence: TGTGCCAGCAGCGACAGGGCGGTCACTGAAGCTTTCTTT. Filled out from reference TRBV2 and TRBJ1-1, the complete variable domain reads EPEVTQTPSHQVTQMGQEVILRCVPISNHLYFYWYRQILGQKVEFLVSFYNNEISEKSEIFDDQFSVERPDGSNFTLKIRSTKLEDSAMYFCASSDRAVTEAFFGQGTRLTVV.

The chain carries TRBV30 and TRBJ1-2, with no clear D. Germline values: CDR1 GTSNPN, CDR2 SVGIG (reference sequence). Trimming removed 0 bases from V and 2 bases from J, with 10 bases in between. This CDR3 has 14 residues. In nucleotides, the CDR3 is TGTGCCTGGAGTGTTTCAGACGGGAACTATGGCTACACCTTC. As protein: CAWSVSDGNYGYTF.

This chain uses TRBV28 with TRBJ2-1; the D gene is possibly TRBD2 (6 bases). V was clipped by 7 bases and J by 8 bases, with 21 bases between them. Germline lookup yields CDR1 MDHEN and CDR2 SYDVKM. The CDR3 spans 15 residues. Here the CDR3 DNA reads TGTGCCAGCACCCTTCCGGGACTCCCGGATCATGAGCAGTTCTTC. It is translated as CASTLPGLPDHEQFF.

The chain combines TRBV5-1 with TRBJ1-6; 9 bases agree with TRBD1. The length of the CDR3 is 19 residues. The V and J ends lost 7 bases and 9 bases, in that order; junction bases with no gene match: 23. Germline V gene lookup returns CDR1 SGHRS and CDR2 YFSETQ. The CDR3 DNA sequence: TGCGCCAGCCCCCTCACAACCCCAAACGGACAGGGGCGGGCTTCACCCCTCCACTTT. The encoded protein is CASPLTTPNGQGRASPLHF.

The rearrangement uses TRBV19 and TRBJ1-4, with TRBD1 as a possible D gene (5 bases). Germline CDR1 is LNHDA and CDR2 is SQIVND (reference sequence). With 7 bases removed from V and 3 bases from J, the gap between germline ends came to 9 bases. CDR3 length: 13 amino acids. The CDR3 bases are TGTGCCAGTATGGACAATCCTAATGAAAAACTGTTTTTT. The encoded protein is CASMDNPNEKLFF.

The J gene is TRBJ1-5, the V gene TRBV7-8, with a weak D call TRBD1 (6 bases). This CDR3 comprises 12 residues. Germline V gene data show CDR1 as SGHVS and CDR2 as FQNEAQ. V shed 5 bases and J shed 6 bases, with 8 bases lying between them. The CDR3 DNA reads TGTGCCAGCAGCGTCAGGGGTCAGCCCCAGCATTTT. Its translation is CASSVRGQPQHF.

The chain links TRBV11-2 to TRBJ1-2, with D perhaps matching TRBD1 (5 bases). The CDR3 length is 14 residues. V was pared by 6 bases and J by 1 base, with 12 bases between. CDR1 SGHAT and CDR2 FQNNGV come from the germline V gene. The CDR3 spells CASSYDSFNYGYTF. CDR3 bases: TGTGCCAGCAGTTATGACAGCTTTAACTATGGCTACACCTTC.

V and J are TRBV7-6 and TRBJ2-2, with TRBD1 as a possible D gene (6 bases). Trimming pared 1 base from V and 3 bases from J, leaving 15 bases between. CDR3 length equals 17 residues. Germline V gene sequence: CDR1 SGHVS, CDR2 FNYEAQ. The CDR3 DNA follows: TGTGCCAGCAGCTTAGTAGGGGGATTGGGCGACACCGGGGAGCTGTTTTTT. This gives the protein CASSLVGGLGDTGELFF.

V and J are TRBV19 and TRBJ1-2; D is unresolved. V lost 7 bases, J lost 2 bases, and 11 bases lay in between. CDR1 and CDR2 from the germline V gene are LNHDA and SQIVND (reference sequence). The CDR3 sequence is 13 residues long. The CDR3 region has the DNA TGTGCCAGTAACCCCGGACTGAACTATGGCTACACCTTC. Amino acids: CASNPGLNYGYTF.

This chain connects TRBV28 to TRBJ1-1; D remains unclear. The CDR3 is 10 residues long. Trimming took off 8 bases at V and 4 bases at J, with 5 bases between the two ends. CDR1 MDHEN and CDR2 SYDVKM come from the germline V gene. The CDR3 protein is CASGRTEAFF. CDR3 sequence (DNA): TGTGCCAGCGGCCGCACTGAAGCTTTCTTT.

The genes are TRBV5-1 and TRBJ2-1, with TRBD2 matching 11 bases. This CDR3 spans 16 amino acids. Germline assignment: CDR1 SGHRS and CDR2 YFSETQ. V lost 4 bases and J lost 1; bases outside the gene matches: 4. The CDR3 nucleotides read TGCGCCAGCAGCGGGGGACTAGCGGTTTCCTACAATGAGCAGTTCTTC. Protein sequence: CASSGGLAVSYNEQFF. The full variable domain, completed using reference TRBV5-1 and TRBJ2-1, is KAGVTQTPRYLIKTRGQQVTLSCSPISGHRSVSWYQQTPGQGLQFLFEYFSETQRNKGNFPGRFSGRQFSNSRSEMNVSTLELGDSALYLCASSGGLAVSYNEQFFGPGTRLTVL.

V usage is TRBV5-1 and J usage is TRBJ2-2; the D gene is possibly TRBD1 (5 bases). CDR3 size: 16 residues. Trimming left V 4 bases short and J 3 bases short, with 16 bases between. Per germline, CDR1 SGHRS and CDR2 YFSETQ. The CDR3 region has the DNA TGCGCCAGCAGCCTGAGACAGCCACGGGACACCGGGGAGCTGTTTTTT. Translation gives CASSLRQPRDTGELFF.

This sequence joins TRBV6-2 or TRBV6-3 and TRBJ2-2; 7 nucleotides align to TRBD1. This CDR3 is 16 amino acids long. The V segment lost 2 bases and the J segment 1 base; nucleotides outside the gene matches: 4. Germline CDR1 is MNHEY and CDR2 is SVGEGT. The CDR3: CASSYPGTVNTGELFF. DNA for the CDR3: TGTGCCAGCAGTTACCCCGGGACAGTGAACACCGGGGAGCTGTTTTTT.

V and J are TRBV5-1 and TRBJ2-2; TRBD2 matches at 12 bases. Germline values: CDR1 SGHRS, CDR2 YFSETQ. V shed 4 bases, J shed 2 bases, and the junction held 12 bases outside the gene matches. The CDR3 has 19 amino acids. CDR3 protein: CASSPTELAGGLNTGELFF. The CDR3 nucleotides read TGCGCCAGCAGCCCTACCGAGCTAGCGGGAGGGTTAAACACCGGGGAGCTGTTTTTT.

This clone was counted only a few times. The CDR3 region is CASSQDPQGAEGYTF. DNA of the CDR3: TGCGCCAGCAGCCAAGACCCCCAGGGGGCAGAGGGCTACACCTTC. V and J are TRBV4-3 and TRBJ1-2; 8 bases are shared with TRBD1. The CDR3 is 15 residues long. With 0 bases clipped from V and 8 bases from J, the junction kept 8 bases outside the gene matches. In germline, CDR1 is LGHNA, CDR2 YSLEER.

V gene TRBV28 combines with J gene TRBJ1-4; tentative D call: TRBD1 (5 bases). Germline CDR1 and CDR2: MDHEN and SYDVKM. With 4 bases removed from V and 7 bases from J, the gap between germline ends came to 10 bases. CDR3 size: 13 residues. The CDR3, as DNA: TGTGCCAGCAGTTCAAGACAGAGTGAAAAACTGTTTTTT. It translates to CASSSRQSEKLFF.

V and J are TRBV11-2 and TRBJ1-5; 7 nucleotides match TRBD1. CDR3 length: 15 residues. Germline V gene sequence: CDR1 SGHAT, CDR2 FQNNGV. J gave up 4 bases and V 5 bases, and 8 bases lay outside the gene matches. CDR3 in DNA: TGTGCCAGCAGCCCAGCCGGGACAGTTAATCAGCCCCAGCATTTT. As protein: CASSPAGTVNQPQHF.